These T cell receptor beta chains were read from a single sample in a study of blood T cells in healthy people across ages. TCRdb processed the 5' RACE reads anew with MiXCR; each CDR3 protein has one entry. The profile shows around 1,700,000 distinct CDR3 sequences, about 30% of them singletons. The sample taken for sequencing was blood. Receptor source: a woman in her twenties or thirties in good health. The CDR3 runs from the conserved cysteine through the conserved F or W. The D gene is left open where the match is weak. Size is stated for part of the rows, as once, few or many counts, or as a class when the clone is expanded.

CDR3nt: TGTGCCAGCAGCGTAAGAAGGACTAGCGGACACAATGAGCAGTTCTTC; CDR3aa: CASSVRRTSGHNEQFF; d_gene: TRBD2; j_gene: TRBJ2-1; v_gene: TRBV9; abundance: few
CDR3nt: TGTGCCAGCGGCTTGTTAGCCCCGGAGACCCAGTACTTC; CDR3aa: CASGLLAPETQYF; d_gene: -; j_gene: TRBJ2-5; v_gene: TRBV5-5; abundance: few
CDR3nt: TGTGCCAGCAGCTTCCTGTCCAGGGGCGATGAGCAGTTCTTC; CDR3aa: CASSFLSRGDEQFF; d_gene: -; j_gene: TRBJ2-1; v_gene: TRBV9; abundance: -
CDR3nt: TGCAGTGCTAGTAGGTGGGGACCGAACACCGGGGAGCTGTTTTTT; CDR3aa: CSASRWGPNTGELFF; d_gene: -; j_gene: TRBJ2-2; v_gene: TRBV20-1; abundance: -
CDR3nt: TGTGCCAGCAGCCCCGGCGGCATTACTAGCGCGGAGACCCAGTACTTC; CDR3aa: CASSPGGITSAETQYF; d_gene: TRBD2; j_gene: TRBJ2-5; v_gene: TRBV7-2; abundance: -
CDR3nt: TGCGCCAGCAGCCAAATCGCCAGGGCCGACAATGAGCAGTTCTTC; CDR3aa: CASSQIARADNEQFF; d_gene: -; j_gene: TRBJ2-1; v_gene: TRBV4-1; abundance: many
CDR3nt: TGCAGTGCTAGAGAAGGGGGCGGGAAAGAGACCCAGTACTTC; CDR3aa: CSAREGGGKETQYF; d_gene: -; j_gene: TRBJ2-5; v_gene: TRBV20-1; abundance: -
CDR3nt: TGTGCCAGCAGCCACGGGACAGGGGGCGCGAGGGAGGCCAACGTCCTGACTTTC; CDR3aa: CASSHGTGGAREANVLTF; d_gene: TRBD1; j_gene: TRBJ2-6; v_gene: TRBV7-9; abundance: -
CDR3nt: TGTGCCGTCAGCCCCTCGGGGGGTTCGGGCGAGCAGTACTTC; CDR3aa: CAVSPSGGSGEQYF; d_gene: TRBD2; j_gene: TRBJ2-7; v_gene: TRBV10-3; abundance: -
CDR3nt: TGCGCCAGCAGCCAAGGGACAGGCAACCAAGAGACCCAGTACTTC; CDR3aa: CASSQGTGNQETQYF; d_gene: TRBD1; j_gene: TRBJ2-5; v_gene: TRBV4-3; abundance: many
CDR3nt: TGCGCCAGCACCACCACAGGGGTTGGTGGCTACACCTTC; CDR3aa: CASTTTGVGGYTF; d_gene: TRBD1; j_gene: TRBJ1-2; v_gene: TRBV5-1; abundance: -
CDR3nt: TGCAGCGTTCAAGGACAGGCCCATGGCTACACCTTC; CDR3aa: CSVQGQAHGYTF; d_gene: TRBD1; j_gene: TRBJ1-2; v_gene: TRBV29-1; abundance: few
CDR3nt: TGTGCCAGCAGCTTTTATGGACGACAAGAGACCCAGTACTTC; CDR3aa: CASSFYGRQETQYF; d_gene: -; j_gene: TRBJ2-5; v_gene: TRBV5-5; abundance: many
CDR3nt: TGTGCCAGCAGCCCCAGACTTTTAGAGACCCAGTACTTC; CDR3aa: CASSPRLLETQYF; d_gene: -; j_gene: TRBJ2-5; v_gene: TRBV14; abundance: -
CDR3nt: TGTGCCAGCAGTCCGGGGGCAGTTACCTACGAGCAGTACTTC; CDR3aa: CASSPGAVTYEQYF; d_gene: -; j_gene: TRBJ2-7; v_gene: TRBV3-1; abundance: few
CDR3nt: TGCGCCAGCAGCTTGCGATCGGGAGGCCCTACCTACGAGCAGTACTTC; CDR3aa: CASSLRSGGPTYEQYF; d_gene: TRBD2; j_gene: TRBJ2-7; v_gene: TRBV5-1; abundance: few
CDR3nt: TGTGCCAGCAGCCACCCCACAAGAGCAGATACGCAGTATTTT; CDR3aa: CASSHPTRADTQYF; d_gene: -; j_gene: TRBJ2-3; v_gene: TRBV6-5; abundance: -
CDR3nt: TGTGCCAGCAGCTTGGATGGGCACCAACGCGATGGCTACACCTTC; CDR3aa: CASSLDGHQRDGYTF; d_gene: -; j_gene: TRBJ1-2; v_gene: TRBV5-5; abundance: -
CDR3nt: TGTGCCAGCTCACCAGGGCGGGAGGGCTACGAGCAGTACTTC; CDR3aa: CASSPGREGYEQYF; d_gene: TRBD2; j_gene: TRBJ2-7; v_gene: TRBV18; abundance: -
CDR3nt: TGCAGCGCCCGGAGGCTAGCGGGGGACCTAGCCAAAAACATTCAGTACTTC; CDR3aa: CSARRLAGDLAKNIQYF; d_gene: TRBD2; j_gene: TRBJ2-4; v_gene: TRBV29-1; abundance: many
CDR3nt: TGTGCCAGCAGTCTCTACAGGGACAATGAGCAGTTCTTC; CDR3aa: CASSLYRDNEQFF; d_gene: -; j_gene: TRBJ2-1; v_gene: TRBV28; abundance: many
CDR3nt: TGTGCCATCAGTGAGTCCGGGGGGAGGGATCAGCCCCAGCATTTT; CDR3aa: CAISESGGRDQPQHF; d_gene: -; j_gene: TRBJ1-5; v_gene: TRBV10-3; abundance: few
CDR3nt: TGTGCCAGCTCACCTCTCGGGGGCCAGTTCCTCCGGAATGAGCAGTTCTTC; CDR3aa: CASSPLGGQFLRNEQFF; d_gene: -; j_gene: TRBJ2-1; v_gene: TRBV18; abundance: -
CDR3nt: TGCGCCAGCAGCCAAGGTAGGGCGGGGGGGCCCTACGAGCAGTACTTC; CDR3aa: CASSQGRAGGPYEQYF; d_gene: TRBD2; j_gene: TRBJ2-7; v_gene: TRBV4-1; abundance: many
CDR3nt: TGTGCCAGCAGCCAACCCTCCACGACGGTGGTCAATGAGCGGTTCTTC; CDR3aa: CASSQPSTTVVNERFF; d_gene: -; j_gene: TRBJ2-1; v_gene: TRBV14; abundance: -
CDR3nt: TGTGCCAGCAGCTTAGAAGGGGTGCCAGATACGCAGTATTTT; CDR3aa: CASSLEGVPDTQYF; d_gene: -; j_gene: TRBJ2-3; v_gene: TRBV7-8; abundance: few
CDR3nt: TGCAGTGCTTCTAACAACTCTGGCTACACCTTC; CDR3aa: CSASNNSGYTF; d_gene: -; j_gene: TRBJ1-2; v_gene: TRBV20-1; abundance: many
CDR3nt: TGCGCCAGCAGCCCGGGGGCGACGAGTACTGAAGCTTTCTTT; CDR3aa: CASSPGATSTEAFF; d_gene: -; j_gene: TRBJ1-1; v_gene: TRBV5-1; abundance: -
CDR3nt: TGTGCCAGCAGCTTAGTCAGGTCCCGTCCGGAGACCCAGTACTTC; CDR3aa: CASSLVRSRPETQYF; d_gene: -; j_gene: TRBJ2-5; v_gene: TRBV7-2; abundance: few
CDR3nt: TGTGCCAGCAGTACAGGGTTAGGGGCCAACGTCCTGACTTTC; CDR3aa: CASSTGLGANVLTF; d_gene: -; j_gene: TRBJ2-6; v_gene: TRBV28; abundance: many
CDR3nt: TGTGCCAGCAGCTTTGGGATAGGGACGTTGAACACTGAAGCTTTCTTT; CDR3aa: CASSFGIGTLNTEAFF; d_gene: -; j_gene: TRBJ1-1; v_gene: TRBV11-2; abundance: -
CDR3nt: TGTGCCAGCATGGACGGCTCTGGGGCCTACGTCCTGACTTTC; CDR3aa: CASMDGSGAYVLTF; d_gene: -; j_gene: TRBJ2-6; v_gene: TRBV7-2; abundance: few
CDR3nt: TGTGCCAGCAGCTCGGGACTAGCGGGATGGAGGGAGACCCAGTACTTC; CDR3aa: CASSSGLAGWRETQYF; d_gene: TRBD2; j_gene: TRBJ2-5; v_gene: TRBV7-2; abundance: few
CDR3nt: TGTGCCAGCACTAAGTTGGGGACCGCAAATAATTCACCCCTCCACTTT; CDR3aa: CASTKLGTANNSPLHF; d_gene: -; j_gene: TRBJ1-6; v_gene: TRBV6-1; abundance: -
CDR3nt: TGTGCCAGCAGGACCGACAGGGACATTGAGGAGACCCAGTACTTC; CDR3aa: CASRTDRDIEETQYF; d_gene: TRBD1; j_gene: TRBJ2-5; v_gene: TRBV2; abundance: few
CDR3nt: TGTGCCAGCAGCTTAACTCTTGAGCAGTTCTTC; CDR3aa: CASSLTLEQFF; d_gene: -; j_gene: TRBJ2-1; v_gene: TRBV7-2; abundance: -
CDR3nt: TGTGCCAGCTCACCTACAGGACAGACGACCGAGCAGTACTTC; CDR3aa: CASSPTGQTTEQYF; d_gene: -; j_gene: TRBJ2-7; v_gene: TRBV18; abundance: many
CDR3nt: TGTGCCACCAGTGACCCCGTCCATGACGATGAGCAGTTCTTC; CDR3aa: CATSDPVHDDEQFF; d_gene: -; j_gene: TRBJ2-1; v_gene: TRBV24-1; abundance: many
CDR3nt: TGTGCCAGCAGCCCTGGCGGGGGCGGAAACTCCTACGAGCAGTACTTC; CDR3aa: CASSPGGGGNSYEQYF; d_gene: -; j_gene: TRBJ2-7; v_gene: TRBV7-2; abundance: -
CDR3nt: TGTGCCAGCAGCTCCGGCCCAAGTGGGCCCCAGCATTTT; CDR3aa: CASSSGPSGPQHF; d_gene: -; j_gene: TRBJ1-5; v_gene: TRBV5-6; abundance: -
CDR3nt: TGCGCCAGCAGCCCGGGCGATTCAAGCCCAATCTATGGCTACACCTTC; CDR3aa: CASSPGDSSPIYGYTF; d_gene: -; j_gene: TRBJ1-2; v_gene: TRBV5-1; abundance: -
CDR3nt: TGTGCCAGCCAAGGCGGGAGGGCCGTCAATGAGCAGTTCTTC; CDR3aa: CASQGGRAVNEQFF; d_gene: TRBD2; j_gene: TRBJ2-1; v_gene: TRBV7-9; abundance: -
CDR3nt: TGTGCCAGCAGCTCAACTAGCGGGAGTTTGGCGGATACGCAGTATTTT; CDR3aa: CASSSTSGSLADTQYF; d_gene: TRBD2; j_gene: TRBJ2-3; v_gene: TRBV7-2; abundance: few
CDR3nt: TGCGGTGCTTCGGACAGTTACAATCAGCCCCAGCATTTT; CDR3aa: CGASDSYNQPQHF; d_gene: -; j_gene: TRBJ1-5; v_gene: TRBV20-1; abundance: -
CDR3nt: TGTGCCAGCAGTGGGGGACTCGGCTACGAGCAGTACTTC; CDR3aa: CASSGGLGYEQYF; d_gene: -; j_gene: TRBJ2-7; v_gene: TRBV6-1; abundance: many
CDR3nt: TGTGCCAGCAAGAGGGATATGTCCTACGAGCAGTACTTC; CDR3aa: CASKRDMSYEQYF; d_gene: -; j_gene: TRBJ2-7; v_gene: TRBV2; abundance: -
CDR3nt: TGCAGCGTTGTCTTCCAGGGCGGGCAGCCCCAGCATTTT; CDR3aa: CSVVFQGGQPQHF; d_gene: -; j_gene: TRBJ1-5; v_gene: TRBV29-1; abundance: many
CDR3nt: TGTGCCACCAGCCTCGAAACGACTAGCAATCAGCCCCAGCATTTT; CDR3aa: CATSLETTSNQPQHF; d_gene: -; j_gene: TRBJ1-5; v_gene: TRBV15; abundance: -
CDR3nt: TGCAGTGCTAGAACAGGACAGGGGTTCAGCGAGCAGTACTTC; CDR3aa: CSARTGQGFSEQYF; d_gene: TRBD1; j_gene: TRBJ2-7; v_gene: TRBV20-1; abundance: many
CDR3nt: TGCAGTGCTCAAGAGGGGCGGGGGTTCCAAGAGACCCAGTACTTC; CDR3aa: CSAQEGRGFQETQYF; d_gene: TRBD2; j_gene: TRBJ2-5; v_gene: TRBV20-1; abundance: few
CDR3nt: TGTGCCAGCATACAAAATAGCGGGACGTCCGGGAATGAGCAGTTCTTC; CDR3aa: CASIQNSGTSGNEQFF; d_gene: TRBD2; j_gene: TRBJ2-1; v_gene: TRBV18; abundance: many
CDR3nt: TGCGCCAGCAGTGCTACTAGCGGGGGCCAACTTCTTAATGAGCAGTTCTTC; CDR3aa: CASSATSGGQLLNEQFF; d_gene: TRBD2; j_gene: TRBJ2-1; v_gene: TRBV5-1; abundance: -
CDR3nt: TGTGCCAGCAGCCAAGATCTGAGCGGGCGAGGGATAGGGGAGCTGTTTTTT; CDR3aa: CASSQDLSGRGIGELFF; d_gene: -; j_gene: TRBJ2-2; v_gene: TRBV3-1; abundance: few
CDR3nt: TGCGCCAGCAGCTTGGCCGGGGCGCGAACTAATGAAAAACTGTTTTTT; CDR3aa: CASSLAGARTNEKLFF; d_gene: -; j_gene: TRBJ1-4; v_gene: TRBV5-1; abundance: -
CDR3nt: TGCAGTGCTGACGGAGACGGTTCGGGCGGACGCTCCTACAATGAGCAGTTCTTC; CDR3aa: CSADGDGSGGRSYNEQFF; d_gene: -; j_gene: TRBJ2-1; v_gene: TRBV20-1; abundance: few
CDR3nt: TGTGCCAACAGCGTTACTAGCGGGCCTTCCTACGAGCAGTACTTC; CDR3aa: CANSVTSGPSYEQYF; d_gene: TRBD2; j_gene: TRBJ2-7; v_gene: TRBV9; abundance: -
CDR3nt: TGTGCCAGCAGTTTATCACCGGGACAGCCCTACGAGCAGTACTTC; CDR3aa: CASSLSPGQPYEQYF; d_gene: TRBD1; j_gene: TRBJ2-7; v_gene: TRBV27; abundance: -